The 17 T cell receptor beta chains in this list originate from one sample, sequenced in a study of blood T cells in healthy people across ages. It was with a sample-barcoded 5' primer and a J-beta primer mix that a second PCR of roughly 7 to 12 cycles was run. Each CDR3 protein is one row after TCRdb ran MiXCR on the 5' RACE reads. The sample yields about 290,000 distinct CDR3 sequences, roughly 26% seen once. Material: blood. The receptors derive from a woman in her seventies in good health.

This clonotype has ten or more counts. The genes are TRBV29-1 and TRBJ2-4; D unresolved. Trimming removed 0 bases at V and 0 bases at J, with 6 bases between. The CDR3 is 14 residues long. Germline CDR1 and CDR2: SQVTM and ANQGSEA. The CDR3 loop is CSVEDGIAKNIQYF. The CDR3 coding sequence is TGCAGCGTTGAAGATGGAATAGCCAAAAACATTCAGTACTTC.

V is TRBV28 and J is TRBJ1-5, with 9 positions matching TRBD1. The junction had 7 bases not matched to a gene; V was cut back by 8 bases and J by 2 bases. Germline values: CDR1 MDHEN, CDR2 SYDVKM. The CDR3 has 15 amino acids. The CDR3 sequence: CASYPTGGGNQPQHF. CDR3 nucleotide sequence: TGTGCCAGCTACCCGACAGGGGGAGGCAATCAGCCCCAGCATTTT.

V gene TRBV20-1 combines with J gene TRBJ1-6; no reliable D call. The ends were cut back, 4 bases at V and 10 bases at J, with 11 bases in the middle. CDR1 is DFQATT, CDR2 SNEGSKA, per germline (reference sequence). The CDR3 runs to 12 residues. The CDR3 DNA reads TGCAGTGCTAAAGAAATCGGCTCACCCCTCCACTTT. This encodes CSAKEIGSPLHF.

Regarding this clonotype: A much larger clone lies a single base off, so this may be a read error. Since the CDR3 does not end with the conserved phenylalanine or tryptophan, this likely comes from a read error. This chain links TRBV5-1 with TRBJ2-3, with a weak D call TRBD1 (5 bases). Germline loops: CDR1 SGHRS, CDR2 YFSETQ. With 3 bases removed from V and 3 bases from J, the gap between germline ends came to 11 bases. This CDR3 is 14 amino acids long. The CDR3 region is CASSSGSGTDTQYL. Here the CDR3 DNA reads TGCGCCAGCAGCTCAGGGTCCGGGACAGATACGCAGTATCTT.

This clonotype was counted many times. The J gene is TRBJ2-5, the V gene TRBV14, with D possibly TRBD1 on 6 matching bases. The DNA matches TRBJ2-7 better at its end, which makes the J call doubtful. Germline lookup yields CDR1 SGHDN and CDR2 FVKESK. This CDR3 is built from 14 residues. CDR3 nucleotide sequence: TGTGCCAGCAGTAAAGACAGGTCCCTCTACGAGCAGTACTTC. Translation gives CASSKDRSLYEQYF.

The rearrangement links TRBV10-2 to TRBJ1-4; D unclear. The CDR3 has 12 residues. The V gene lost 3 bases and the J gene lost 8 bases, with 7 bases spanning the gap. CDR1 is WSHSY and CDR2 is SAAADI in the germline V gene. CDR3 bases: TGCGCCAGCAGTGACCCAGGAGAAAAACTGTTTTTT. Encoded protein: CASSDPGEKLFF.

A remark on this clonotype: An end of the junction does not agree with germline; a read error may underlie this. The genes are TRBV20-1 and TRBJ1-2; tentatively, D is TRBD1 (5 bases). The CDR3 length is 14 residues. The germline CDR1 and CDR2 sequences are DFQATT and SNEGSKA (reference sequence). This CDR3 reads CSARVTDWSYGFTF. CDR3 in DNA: TGCAGTGCTAGAGTGACAGACTGGAGCTATGGCTTCACCTTC.

The gene calls are TRBV2 and TRBJ1-3; D ambiguous. The CDR3 runs to 12 residues. Trimming left V 7 bases short and J 3 bases short, with 7 bases between. The V gene's germline CDR1 is SNHLY and CDR2 FYNNEI. The CDR3 sequence: CASKGGGNTIYF. In DNA, the CDR3 is TGTGCCAGCAAAGGAGGTGGAAACACCATATATTTT.

The rearrangement uses TRBV6-5 and TRBJ1-1; no clear D gene. The CDR3 has 13 residues. Trimming took off 7 bases at V and 6 bases at J, with 15 bases between the two ends. CDR1 MNHEY and CDR2 SVGAGI come from the germline V gene. The CDR3 loop is CASKLPGGSEAFF. In DNA, the CDR3 is TGTGCCAGCAAACTACCGGGAGGCTCTGAAGCTTTCTTT.

The CDR3 nucleotides are TGTGCCAGCAGCCAAGTTAGAACCTACGAGCAGTACTTC. Translated: CASSQVRTYEQYF. V usage is TRBV7-2 and J usage is TRBJ2-7, with D hard to call. The CDR3 totals 13 residues. Trimming pared 5 bases from V and 2 bases from J, leaving 10 bases between. Per the germline V gene, CDR1 is SGHTA and CDR2 is FQGNSA.

V is TRBV2 and J is TRBJ2-5; D gene uncertain. Trimming removed 0 bases from V and 4 bases from J, with 18 bases in between. This CDR3 is built from 17 residues. Germline CDR1 is SNHLY and CDR2 is FYNNEI. CDR3 sequence: CASSEASFRAYRETQYF. The DNA of the CDR3 is TGTGCCAGCAGTGAAGCCTCCTTTCGGGCGTACCGAGAGACCCAGTACTTC.

The chain is built from TRBV20-1 and TRBJ2-5, with D uncertain. The end of the DNA is better explained by TRBJ2-1, so the J call may be wrong. In germline, CDR1 is DFQATT, CDR2 SNEGSKA (reference sequence). The CDR3 totals 10 residues. The CDR3 nucleotides are TGCAGTGCTAGACATGCTGAGCAGTTCTTC. Translated: CSARHAEQFF.

This chain uses TRBV27 with TRBJ1-2; TRBD1 is a possible D gene (6 bases). The germline gives CDR1 MNHEY, CDR2 SMNVEV (reference sequence). The CDR3 length is 15 residues. V was pared by 6 bases and J by 1 base, with 15 bases between. The CDR3 spells CASSQQGSFNYGYTF. The CDR3 coding sequence is TGTGCCAGCAGCCAGCAGGGGTCGTTTAACTATGGCTACACCTTC.

This clonotype has at least ten counts. The chain recombines TRBV20-1 with TRBJ1-2; D is undetermined. Per germline, CDR1 DFQATT and CDR2 SNEGSKA (reference sequence). The V gene lost 3 bases and the J gene lost 4 bases, with 15 bases spanning the gap. This CDR3 contains 14 residues. For the CDR3, the DNA is TGCAGTGCTAGTCTCTCCGTGGACGCCTATGGCTACACCTTC. Translated, it gives CSASLSVDAYGYTF.

This clonotype showed up just a few times. This rearrangement joins TRBV29-1 to TRBJ2-1; D tentatively fits TRBD1 or TRBD2 (5 bases each). The V end was cut by 3 bases, the J end by 0 bases, with 12 bases between. The length of the CDR3 is 15 residues. Germline CDR1 and CDR2: SQVTM and ANQGSEA. This chain's CDR3 is CSVDEGSVSYNEQFF. DNA for the CDR3: TGCAGCGTTGACGAGGGGTCAGTCTCCTACAATGAGCAGTTCTTC.

V gene TRBV9 combines with J gene TRBJ2-3; D not certain. Germline CDR1 reads SGDLS; CDR2 reads YYNGEE. This CDR3 is 14 amino acids long. The ends were cut back, 4 bases at V and 2 bases at J, with 11 bases in the middle. The CDR3 sequence: CASSSRSITDTQYF. The CDR3 nucleotides read TGTGCCAGCAGCTCGCGAAGTATCACAGATACGCAGTATTTT.

The V call is TRBV6-6, the J call TRBJ1-2; 7 bases align to TRBD1. Trimming cost V 2 bases and J 8 bases; bases outside gene matches: 8. This CDR3 has 14 residues. Germline V gene sequence: CDR1 MNHNY, CDR2 SVGAGI (reference sequence). The CDR3: CASSYGAGGRGYTF. DNA for the CDR3: TGTGCCAGCAGTTACGGAGCAGGGGGAAGGGGCTACACCTTC.